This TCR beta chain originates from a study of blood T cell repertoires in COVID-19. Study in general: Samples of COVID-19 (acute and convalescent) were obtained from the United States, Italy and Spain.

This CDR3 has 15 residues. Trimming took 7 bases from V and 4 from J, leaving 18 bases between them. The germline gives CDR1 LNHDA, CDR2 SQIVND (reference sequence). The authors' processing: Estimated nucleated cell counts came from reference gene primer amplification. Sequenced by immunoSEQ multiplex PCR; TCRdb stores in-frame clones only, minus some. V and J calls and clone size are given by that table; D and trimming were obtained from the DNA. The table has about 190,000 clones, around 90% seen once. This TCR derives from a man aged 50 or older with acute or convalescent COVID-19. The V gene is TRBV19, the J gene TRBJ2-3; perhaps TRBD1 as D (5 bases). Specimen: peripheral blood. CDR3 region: CASKTGYAVADTQYF. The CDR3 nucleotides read TGTGCCAGTAAAACAGGCTACGCCGTAGCAGATACGCAGTATTTT.